This T cell receptor (beta chain) originates from a study of T cell changes during pregnancy in multiple sclerosis. The method was immunoSEQ multiplex PCR; TCRdb's version includes in-frame clones alone and lacks a portion of them. The table lists approximately 100,000 clones, around 92% of them singletons. The sample holds one count of this clone. The CDR3 has 16 residues. V shed 0 bases and J shed 5 bases, with 16 bases lying between them. CDR1 is SGHAT and CDR2 is FQDESV in the germline V gene (reference sequence). The material sequenced was peripheral blood, taken after pregnancy. V is TRBV11-1 and J is TRBJ1-1, with a possible D match to TRBD1 (5 bases). The sequence came from a female donor in good health, enrolled as a control in a pregnancy study. CDR3 amino acids: CASSLAFAGIGTEAFF. CDR3 DNA sequence: TGTGCCAGCAGCTTAGCGTTTGCAGGGATAGGGACTGAAGCTTTCTTT.